The sequence of this T cell receptor beta chain was determined in a study of technical replicates of blood from a few donors. Repertoires were generated with immunoSEQ multiplex PCR, while TCRdb's copy carries only in-frame clones and drops some. The data show more than 80,000 clones, approximately 94% seen once. Per germline, CDR1 LNHDA and CDR2 SQIVND (reference sequence). Between the trimmed V and J ends, which lost 7 bases and 0 bases, there was a span of 13 bases. This CDR3 has 15 residues. The sample comprised T cells isolated from PBMCs. The receptor was isolated from a human donor in good health. The rearrangement joins TRBV19 to TRBJ1-3; D gene unclear. CDR3 loop: CASMKTEASGNTIYF. The DNA of the CDR3 is TGTGCCAGTATGAAGACCGAGGCCTCTGGAAACACCATATATTTT.